These T cell receptor beta chains were read from a single sample in a study of cytomegalovirus exposure and HLA in healthy donors. Produced via immunoSEQ multiplex PCR; TCRdb's table is partial and in-frame only. The data show roughly 150,000 clones, about 72% seen once. The sample consisted of PBMCs. These receptors were obtained from a man between 60 and 70 years old in good health and CMV-seronegative. The CDR3 runs from the conserved cysteine through the conserved F or W. The D gene is left open where the match is weak. Clone size is shown for a subset of rows, as once, few, many or a class of expanded clone.

>TRBD2|TRBV5-4|NA|TRBJ2-1
TGTGCCAGCAGCTTAATGCTAGCGGGAGGTTATGAGCAGTTCTTC
CASSLMLAGGYEQFF
>NA|TRBV10-3|NA|TRBJ1-4
TGTGCCATCAGTGATGGGGGGGCACAGGGCGCGGGAAAACTGTTTTTT
CAISDGGAQGAGKLFF
>NA|TRBV5-1|NA|TRBJ1-1
TGCGCCAGCAGCGCCGGACCGGGGGCTGAAGCTTTCTTT
CASSAGPGAEAFF
>NA|TRBV18|NA|TRBJ2-1
TGTGCCAGCTCACCCATCGGACTGGCCTACAATGAGCAGTTCTTC
CASSPIGLAYNEQFF
>TRBD2|TRBV28|few|TRBJ2-7
TGTGCCAGCAGCCCGGGGGGGGAGGGGAGTCCCTACGAGCAGTACTTC
CASSPGGEGSPYEQYF
>TRBD1|TRBV18|once|TRBJ1-4
TGTGCCAGCTCACCTGGACAGGGGGAGCATGAAAAACTGTTTTTT
CASSPGQGEHEKLFF
>TRBD1|TRBV19|NA|TRBJ2-3
TGTGCCAGTAGACAGGGGGCTTGGGGCACAGATACGCAGTATTTT
CASRQGAWGTDTQYF
>TRBD2|TRBV4-2|NA|TRBJ2-7
TGTGCCAGCAGCCAAATATCTGCGGCGGGAGGGGTACCCTACGAGCAGTACTTC
CASSQISAAGGVPYEQYF
>NA|TRBV15|NA|TRBJ1-1
TGTGCCACCAGCAGAGATCGAGGGTCAGCCAAATGGACTGAAGCTTTCTTT
CATSRDRGSAKWTEAFF
>NA|TRBV6-1|NA|TRBJ2-2
TGTGCCAGCAGTAGATGGGCGCAGAACACCGGGGAGCTGTTTTTT
CASSRWAQNTGELFF
>NA|TRBV11-2|NA|TRBJ2-6
TGTGCCAGCATAAGGGAGCCTGGGGCCAACGTCCTGACTTTC
CASIREPGANVLTF
>TRBD2|TRBV19|NA|TRBJ2-1
TGTGCCAGTTCGGAGCGGGAGGACAATGAGCAGTTCTTC
CASSEREDNEQFF
>NA|TRBV11-3|NA|TRBJ2-1
TGTGCCAGCAGCCCCCCGGGTATGTCCAATGAGCAGTTCTTC
CASSPPGMSNEQFF
>NA|TRBV5-1|few|TRBJ1-1
TGCGCCAGCAGTCCCGGGGTATCGGGGGACGCTGAAGCTTTCTTT
CASSPGVSGDAEAFF
>TRBD2|TRBV30|few|TRBJ2-3
TGTGCCTGGAGTAGGACGGGGACTAGCGGATGGGGAGGGACAGATACGCAGTATTTT
CAWSRTGTSGWGGTDTQYF
>NA|TRBV25-1|NA|TRBJ1-1
TGTGCCAGCAGTGGACAGGCCCTGAACACTGAAGCTTTCTTT
CASSGQALNTEAFF
>NA|TRBV29-1|NA|TRBJ2-7
TGCAGCGTTGTTGTGCGGGACAGCTCCTACGAGCAGTACTTC
CSVVVRDSSYEQYF
>NA|TRBV7-9|NA|TRBJ1-4
TGTGCCAGCAGCGACTCGGGACTCCGGCCCGAAAAACTGTTTTTT
CASSDSGLRPEKLFF
>TRBD1|TRBV5-4|NA|TRBJ1-1
TGTGCCAGCAGCTCGAAGACAGGGTTGAACACTGAAGCTTTCTTT
CASSSKTGLNTEAFF
>TRBD2|TRBV28|NA|TRBJ2-2
TGTGCCAGCAGTTTAAGGACTAGCAGGACCGGGGAGCTGTTTTTT
CASSLRTSRTGELFF
>TRBD1|TRBV28|few|TRBJ1-6
TGTGCCAGCAGTTTGGGCGCCGGGACAGGGGCCTCACCCCTCCACTTT
CASSLGAGTGASPLHF
>TRBD1|TRBV6-5|NA|TRBJ1-2
TGTGCCAGCAGTTACTCGGACAGGCGCAATGGCTACACCTTC
CASSYSDRRNGYTF
>NA|TRBV7-2|few|TRBJ2-3
TGTGCCAGCAGCCGAGGGGGAAGTACGCAGTATTTT
CASSRGGSTQYF
>TRBD2|TRBV28|NA|TRBJ2-2
TGTGCCAGCAGTTTAGCGGGAGGGCCCACCGGGGAGCTGTTTTTT
CASSLAGGPTGELFF
>TRBD1|TRBV4-2|NA|TRBJ2-7
TGTGCCAGCAGCCAAACCCCGGGACAGGGCTCCTACGAGCAGTACTTC
CASSQTPGQGSYEQYF
>NA|TRBV6-5|NA|TRBJ1-5
TGTGCCAGCAGTAGTGAGAGGGTGAACCAGCCCCAGCATTTT
CASSSERVNQPQHF
>NA|TRBV15|NA|TRBJ2-4
TGTGCCACCAGCAGAGAGCAGGGGCTCTCGGGGGGTCAGTACTTC
CATSREQGLSGGQYF
>TRBD1|TRBV5-6|NA|TRBJ1-1
TGTGCCAGCAGCGTCATCCCTTCGACAGGGTTCGGCACTGAAGCTTTCTTT
CASSVIPSTGFGTEAFF
>TRBD1|TRBV7-2|few|TRBJ1-5
TGTGCCAGCAGCTGGGACAGGGGCGTGAATCAGCCCCAGCATTTT
CASSWDRGVNQPQHF
>TRBD2|TRBV4-2|NA|TRBJ2-7
TGTGCCAGCAGCCAAGAAAGGGTCCCTAGCGGAGGCTCCTACGAGCAGTACTTC
CASSQERVPSGGSYEQYF
>TRBD1|TRBV27|NA|TRBJ1-2
TGTGCCAGCAGTAGTTCGGACAGGAGGTATGGCTACACCTTC
CASSSSDRRYGYTF
>NA|TRBV7-9|NA|TRBJ2-7
TGTGCCAGCAGCTGGGGCTCAGGTACCTCCTACGAGCAGTACTTC
CASSWGSGTSYEQYF